These 10 T cell receptor beta chains originate from one sample sequenced in a study of CD8 T cells in ankylosing spondylitis. TCRdb ran MiXCR on the 5' RACE reads and lists one entry per CDR3 protein. The sample lists about 360,000 distinct CDR3 sequences, 20% occurring once. What was sequenced was blood, either unsorted or a sorted T cell fraction (not recorded which). The receptor source for this set is a male donor with ankylosing spondylitis or in good health (not recorded which).

This clonotype showed up just a few times. The J gene is TRBJ2-1, the V gene TRBV18; D may be TRBD2 (6 bases). The CDR3 length is 17 residues. CDR1 and CDR2 (germline): KGHSH, LQKENI. The V end lost 3 bases, the J end lost 5 bases, and 20 bases lay between the germline ends. In nucleotides, the CDR3 is TGTGCCAGCTCACCCTCGGCGGGGCCACGCCGAAACAATGAGCAGTTCTTC. It yields the protein CASSPSAGPRRNNEQFF. Combining the CDR3 with reference TRBV18 and TRBJ2-1 gives the whole variable domain NAGVMQNPRHLVRRRGQEARLRCSPMKGHSHVYWYRQLPEEGLKFMVYLQKENIIDESGMPKERFSAEFPKEGPSILRIQQVVRGDSAAYFCASSPSAGPRRNNEQFFGPGTRLTVL.

The table lists this clonotype with a count of one. This chain connects TRBV12-3 or TRBV12-4 to TRBJ2-5, with D maybe TRBD2 (7 bases). There are 17 residues in the CDR3. V lost 8 bases to trimming and J lost 2 bases, with 24 bases between them. The CDR3 nucleotides read TGTGCCAGCGGGACCCGCGGGGGCCCATATCAACAAGAGACCCAGTACTTC. Translated, it gives CASGTRGGPYQQETQYF.

This clonotype was observed a few times. The V gene is TRBV6-1, the J gene TRBJ2-5, with 9 bases matching TRBD1. The germline V gene encodes CDR1 MNHNS and CDR2 SASEGT. V shed 5 bases and J 5 bases; nucleotides not matched to a gene: 9. The CDR3 length is 15 residues. CDR3 region: CASSPTGTGTETQYF. The DNA for the CDR3 is TGTGCCAGCAGTCCAACCGGGACAGGGACCGAGACCCAGTACTTC.

This rearrangement joins TRBV12-5 to TRBJ2-1; no firm D call. Trimming removed 1 base at V and 6 bases at J, with 7 bases between. The CDR3 is 13 amino acids. Germline lookup yields CDR1 LGHNT and CDR2 FRNRAP. For the CDR3, the DNA is TGTGCTAGTGGTTTGGGCTACGGCAATGAGCAGTTCTTC. It codes for CASGLGYGNEQFF.

CDR3 in amino acids: CSVEGFKNIQYF. CDR3 sequence (DNA): TGCAGCGTTGAAGGTTTCAAAAACATTCAGTACTTC. The rearrangement uses TRBV29-1 and TRBJ2-4; no reliable D call. Germline CDR1 reads SQVTM; CDR2 reads ANQGSEA. CDR3 length equals 12 residues. V dropped 1 base and J dropped 3 bases, with 4 bases sitting between them.

V is TRBV10-3 and J is TRBJ2-1; possibly TRBD2 for D (5 bases). V was trimmed by 3 bases and J by 4 bases, leaving 10 bases between them. This CDR3 region has 14 residues. Germline V gene sequence: CDR1 ENHRY, CDR2 SYGVKD. The CDR3 sequence: CAISEEGVYNEQFF. CDR3 coding DNA: TGTGCCATCAGTGAAGAGGGCGTATACAATGAGCAGTTCTTC.

The chain joins TRBV12-3 or TRBV12-4 to TRBJ1-2, with TRBD1 matching 7 bases. The CDR3 has 12 amino acids. V lost 6 bases to trimming and J lost 8 bases; unmatched junction nucleotides: 6. The CDR3 DNA sequence: TGTGCCAGCAGCCCGGGGACAGACGGCTACACCTTC. Translating it yields CASSPGTDGYTF.

This clonotype has just a few counts. The CDR3 protein is CASSGWMNTEAFF. The CDR3 bases are TGTGCCAGCAGTGGGTGGATGAACACTGAAGCTTTCTTT. This chain links TRBV6-6 with TRBJ1-1; D call uncertain. CDR1 is MNHNY and CDR2 is SVGAGI in the germline V gene (reference sequence). V was clipped by 5 bases and J by 0 bases, with 7 bases between them. The CDR3 is made up of 13 amino acids.

This chain joins TRBV9 and TRBJ2-7; D is perhaps TRBD2 (7 bases). Germline-derived CDR1 and CDR2 are SGDLS and YYNGEE. The CDR3 covers 14 residues. V lost 3 bases, J lost 2 bases, and 12 bases lay in between. CDR3 residues: CASSGGGPTYEQYF. Written as DNA, the CDR3 is TGTGCCAGCAGCGGGGGGGGCCCAACCTACGAGCAGTACTTC.

CDR3 amino acids: CASSLLDSPDNEQFF. As DNA, the CDR3 is TGTGCCAGCAGCCTCCTGGACAGCCCGGACAATGAGCAGTTCTTC. The gene calls are TRBV11-3 and TRBJ2-1; D is perhaps TRBD1 (6 bases). This CDR3 has 15 residues. Germline-derived CDR1 and CDR2 are SGHNT and YENEEA. V lost 5 bases and J 5 bases, leaving 16 bases between the germline ends.